Below, 26 T cell receptor beta chains from the same sample are listed, as sequenced in a study of blood T cell repertoires in COVID-19 (dated by TCRdb to 2020 to 2022). Libraries were made using the immunoSEQ multiplex PCR assay. Held by TCRdb, this immuneACCESS table contains in-frame sequences only and omits some clones. Under half of the omission traces to an unresolved V gene where checked; the cause of the rest is unknown. A total of 50,000 to 85,000 clones appear in this sample, about 91% of them only once. The ten largest make up approximately 7.9% of the sample. Source material: peripheral blood. The receptors were gathered from a human donor in a cohort sampled during active COVID-19.

This sequence joins TRBV29-1 and TRBJ2-5, with D possibly TRBD1 on 6 matching bases. This CDR3 has 13 residues. Germline lookup yields CDR1 SQVTM and CDR2 ANQGSEA. Trimming cost V 5 bases and J 2 bases, with 12 bases left between them. The DNA of the CDR3 is TGCAGCGTTTTGAGGGGGACACAAGAGACCCAGTACTTC. Its protein is CSVLRGTQETQYF. The whole variable domain, remainder taken from reference TRBV29-1 and TRBJ2-5, is SAVISQKPSRDICQRGTSLTIQCQVDSQVTMMFWYRQQPGQSLTLIATANQGSEATYESGFVIDKFPISRPNLTFSTLTVSNMSPEDSSIYLCSVLRGTQETQYFGPGTRLLVL.

The chain recombines TRBV3-1 (or the pseudogene TRBV3-2) with TRBJ2-3; TRBD1 matches at 10 bases. V dropped 5 bases and J dropped 2; count of bases not matched to a gene: 7. The CDR3 extends over 16 amino acids. In germline, CDR1 is LGHDT, CDR2 YNNKEL (reference sequence). The CDR3: CASSDGTGAFTDTQYF. The CDR3, as DNA: TGTGCCAGCAGCGACGGGACAGGGGCGTTCACAGATACGCAGTATTTT.

The V and J genes are TRBV20-1 and TRBJ2-1, with no clear D. V was clipped by 4 bases and J by 9 bases, with 10 bases between them. There are 11 residues in the CDR3. The germline gives CDR1 DFQATT, CDR2 SNEGSKA (reference sequence). The CDR3 DNA is TGCAGTGCTATCCTTCTTCTTGAGCAGTTCTTC. Translation: CSAILLLEQFF.

The gene calls are TRBV7-2 and TRBJ2-7; 10 positions agree with TRBD2. The ends lost 1 base at V and 2 bases at J; junction bases unmatched: 5. Germline lookup yields CDR1 SGHTA and CDR2 FQGNSA. The CDR3 contains 16 residues. The CDR3 sequence is CASSLVFTSGTYEQYF. The CDR3 DNA reads as TGTGCCAGCAGCTTAGTGTTTACTAGCGGGACCTACGAGCAGTACTTC.

The rearrangement links TRBV12-3 or TRBV12-4 to TRBJ2-7; 7 bases are a match to TRBD1. This CDR3 spans 13 amino acids. V shed 3 bases and J 4 bases; nucleotides not matched to a gene: 3. The CDR3 coding sequence is TGTGCCAGCAGTTTGTACAGGGGATACGAGCAGTACTTC. Residues: CASSLYRGYEQYF.

The J gene is TRBJ2-4, the V gene TRBV29-1; D remains unclear. Germline values: CDR1 SQVTM, CDR2 ANQGSEA. Trimming cost V 6 bases and J 5 bases, with 8 bases left between them. This CDR3 is built from 11 residues. The CDR3 nucleotides are TGCAGCGTCGAGGCCGAAAACATTCAGTACTTC. The encoded protein is CSVEAENIQYF.

The rearrangement joins TRBV19 to TRBJ2-7; 9 nucleotides align to TRBD2. From germline, CDR1 is LNHDA and CDR2 SQIVND (reference sequence). The CDR3 sequence is 16 residues long. V shed 5 bases, J shed 0 bases, and the junction held 8 bases outside the gene matches. CDR3 coding DNA: TGTGCCAGTAGTTACCGACTAGCGGAGAGCTCCTACGAGCAGTACTTC. Translating it yields CASSYRLAESSYEQYF.

V gene TRBV10-3 combines with J gene TRBJ2-2, with 8 nucleotides matching TRBD1. This CDR3 spans 16 amino acids. CDR1 is ENHRY, CDR2 SYGVKD, per germline. Trimming took 0 bases from V and 3 from J; bases not matched to a gene: 3. This CDR3 reads CAISESQGVHTGELFF. The DNA for the CDR3 is TGTGCCATCAGTGAGTCACAGGGGGTACACACCGGGGAGCTGTTTTTT.

The chain recombines TRBV6-4 with TRBJ1-2; 12 bases are a match to TRBD1. The CDR3 covers 17 residues. Germline V gene data show CDR1 as MRHNA and CDR2 as SNTAGT. The junction had 13 bases not matched to a gene; V was cut back by 5 bases and J by 6 bases. CDR3 protein: CASSPAGTGGAGDGYTF. As DNA, the CDR3 is TGTGCCAGCAGTCCCGCCGGGACAGGGGGCGCAGGAGATGGCTACACCTTC.

CDR3 region: CASSPGLAGQETQYF. The CDR3 bases are TGTGCCAGCAGCCCGGGACTAGCGGGACAAGAGACCCAGTACTTC. The genes are TRBV5-4 and TRBJ2-5; TRBD2 matches 13 bases. The V gene end was trimmed by 4 bases and the J gene end by 2 bases; junction bases not matched to a gene: 2. CDR1 and CDR2 (germline): SGHNT, YYREEE (reference sequence). This CDR3 spans 15 amino acids.

CDR3 in amino acids: CASSVGQGNNEQFF. CDR3 nucleotides: TGTGCCAGCAGCGTAGGCCAGGGAAACAATGAGCAGTTCTTC. The V and J genes are TRBV9 and TRBJ2-1; TRBD1 is a possible D gene (5 bases). V gave up 0 bases and J gave up 5 bases, with 9 bases separating them. Germline assignment: CDR1 SGDLS and CDR2 YYNGEE. This CDR3 contains 14 residues.

The chain links TRBV24-1 to TRBJ2-2, with D tentatively TRBD2 (6 bases). The CDR3 extends over 15 amino acids. V was pared by 4 bases and J by 5 bases, with 13 bases between. Germline lookup yields CDR1 KGHDR and CDR2 SFDVKD. CDR3 loop: CATSDPRDLTGELFF. CDR3 nucleotides: TGTGCCACCAGTGACCCCCGGGACTTGACCGGGGAGCTGTTTTTT.

The chain carries TRBV6-5 and TRBJ2-7, with 8 bases that match TRBD2. The CDR3 is 14 amino acids. The germline V gene has CDR1 MNHEY and CDR2 SVGAGI. After removal of 2 bases from V and 2 bases from J, the junction contained 2 bases not matched to a gene. CDR3 sequence (DNA): TGTGCCAGCAGTTACGGGACTAGGACCTACGAGCAGTACTTC. Residues: CASSYGTRTYEQYF.

The chain carries TRBV11-2 and TRBJ2-3, with 10 bases that match TRBD2. Germline trimming cut 3 bases from V and 0 bases from J; bases unmatched to any gene: 3. Looked up from germline, CDR1 is SGHAT and CDR2 is FQNNGV. This CDR3 is built from 16 residues. The CDR3 protein is CASSFGSGGSTDTQYF. The CDR3 DNA sequence: TGTGCCAGCAGCTTCGGTAGCGGGGGGAGCACAGATACGCAGTATTTT.

The rearrangement joins TRBV5-1 to TRBJ2-2; possible D gene TRBD2, 5 bases. V lost 1 base and J 7 bases, leaving 8 bases between the germline ends. From germline, CDR1 is SGHRS and CDR2 YFSETQ. This CDR3 has 13 amino acids. The chain's CDR3 is CASSLRAGGELFF. In DNA, the CDR3 is TGCGCCAGCAGCTTGCGGGCGGGCGGGGAGCTGTTTTTT.

This chain joins TRBV6-2 or TRBV6-3 and TRBJ1-5; 7 bases map to TRBD1. Germline values: CDR1 MNHEY, CDR2 SVGEGT. This CDR3 contains 16 residues. V dropped 4 bases and J dropped 2; count of bases not matched to a gene: 8. The CDR3 here is CASSSFETGRNQPQHF. The CDR3 nucleotides are TGTGCCAGCAGTTCGTTCGAGACAGGGCGCAATCAGCCCCAGCATTTT.

As to this clone: Other DNA sequences in this specimen translate into the identical CDR3. The chain has TRBV3-1 (or the pseudogene TRBV3-2) and TRBJ2-7, with TRBD2 matching 9 bases. The trim removed 1 base at V and 0 bases at J, leaving 1 base unmatched. Germline V gene data show CDR1 as LGHDT and CDR2 as YNNKEL (reference sequence). The length of the CDR3 is 15 residues. The CDR3 is CASSQASGVSYEQYF. The CDR3 DNA is TGTGCCAGCAGCCAAGCTAGCGGGGTCTCCTACGAGCAGTACTTC.

The V call is TRBV19, the J call TRBJ2-3; TRBD2 is a possible D gene (6 bases). Germline V lookup: CDR1 LNHDA, CDR2 SQIVND (reference sequence). The CDR3 sequence is 14 residues long. V was clipped by 5 bases and J by 4 bases, with 13 bases between them. This CDR3 is CASSVRRVSDTQYF. CDR3 DNA sequence: TGTGCCAGTAGTGTCAGGAGGGTTTCAGATACGCAGTATTTT.

This clone appeared once. V gene TRBV7-2 combines with J gene TRBJ1-6; no clear D gene. Trimming removed 1 base at V and 0 bases at J, with 4 bases between. Germline lookup yields CDR1 SGHTA and CDR2 FQGNSA. This CDR3 comprises 15 residues. The DNA for the CDR3 is TGTGCCAGCAGCTTAGGGAGCTCCTATAATTCACCCCTCCACTTT. As protein: CASSLGSSYNSPLHF.

V gene TRBV5-6 combines with J gene TRBJ2-1; TRBD2 aligns across 9 bases. CDR3 length: 13 residues. CDR1 and CDR2 (germline): SGHDT, YYEEEE. Unmatched junction bases numbered 0, after V lost 2 bases and J lost 6 bases. CDR3 DNA sequence: TGTGCCAGCAGCTTACTAGCGGGCAATGAGCAGTTCTTC. It codes for CASSLLAGNEQFF.

This chain connects TRBV7-8 to TRBJ2-3; 10 bases are shared with TRBD2. CDR3 size: 17 residues. Germline lookup yields CDR1 SGHVS and CDR2 FQNEAQ. The J segment lost 4 bases and the V segment lost 2 bases, leaving 9 bases of the junction unmatched. This CDR3 reads CASSLMGSGGAADTQYF. The CDR3 DNA sequence: TGTGCCAGCAGCTTAATGGGCAGCGGGGGGGCCGCAGATACGCAGTATTTT.

This chain links TRBV18 with TRBJ2-5; 9 bases agree with TRBD2. The trim removed 6 bases at V and 1 base at J, leaving 9 bases unmatched. The CDR3 consists of 16 residues. Germline CDR1 reads KGHSH; CDR2 reads LQKENI. The CDR3 region is CASSPVAGGLQETQYF. CDR3 sequence (DNA): TGTGCCAGCTCGCCGGTGGCGGGAGGGCTCCAAGAGACCCAGTACTTC.

This sequence joins TRBV29-1 and TRBJ1-2; D not certain. CDR1 SQVTM and CDR2 ANQGSEA come from the germline V gene. The CDR3 has 14 amino acids. Trimming took off 4 bases at V and 4 bases at J, with 16 bases between the two ends. In nucleotides, the CDR3 is TGCAGCGTTGGGGAGGGAAGAAAAACCTATGGCTACACCTTC. Translated, it gives CSVGEGRKTYGYTF.

DNA for the CDR3: TGTGCCAGCTCATCGGGTCCCAGGGGGAACACTGAAGCTTTCTTT. This sequence encodes CASSSGPRGNTEAFF. V usage is TRBV18 and J usage is TRBJ1-1; possibly TRBD1 for D (6 bases). The CDR3 has 15 amino acids. Germline lookup yields CDR1 KGHSH and CDR2 LQKENI. Trimming pared 5 bases from V and 1 base from J, leaving 14 bases between.

For the CDR3, the DNA is TGTGCCACCAGTGCCTCAGGGTGGGATGAGCAGTTCTTC. Translation gives CATSASGWDEQFF. This chain uses TRBV24-1 with TRBJ2-1, with D maybe TRBD1 (5 bases). There are 13 residues in the CDR3. CDR1 and CDR2 from the germline V gene are KGHDR and SFDVKD. Between the trimmed V and J ends, which lost 5 bases and 8 bases, there was a span of 12 bases.

Only a few counts were recorded for this clone. The V gene is TRBV27, the J gene TRBJ2-5; 8 bases align to TRBD2. There are 17 residues in the CDR3. Germline V gives CDR1 MNHEY, CDR2 SMNVEV (reference sequence). The ends lost 2 bases at V and 0 bases at J; junction bases unmatched: 8. The CDR3 nucleotides are TGTGCCAGCAGTTTAAACCTAGCGGGTGGTTACCAAGAGACCCAGTACTTC. This gives the protein CASSLNLAGGYQETQYF.